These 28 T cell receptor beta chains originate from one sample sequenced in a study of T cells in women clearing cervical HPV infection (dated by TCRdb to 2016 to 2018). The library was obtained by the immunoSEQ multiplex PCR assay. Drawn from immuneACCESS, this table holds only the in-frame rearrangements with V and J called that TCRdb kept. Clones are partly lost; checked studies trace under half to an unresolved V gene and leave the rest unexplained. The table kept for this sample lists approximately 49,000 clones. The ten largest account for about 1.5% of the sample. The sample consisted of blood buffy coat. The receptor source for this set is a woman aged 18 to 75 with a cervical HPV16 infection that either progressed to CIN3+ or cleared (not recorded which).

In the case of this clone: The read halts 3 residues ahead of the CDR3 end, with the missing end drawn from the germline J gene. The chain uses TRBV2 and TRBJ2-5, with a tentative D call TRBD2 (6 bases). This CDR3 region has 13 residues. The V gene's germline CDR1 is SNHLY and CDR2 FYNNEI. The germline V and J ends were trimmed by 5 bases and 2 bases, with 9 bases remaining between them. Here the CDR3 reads CASSPGLQETQYF. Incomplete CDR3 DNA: TGTGCCAGCAGTCCGGGACTGCAAGAGACC.

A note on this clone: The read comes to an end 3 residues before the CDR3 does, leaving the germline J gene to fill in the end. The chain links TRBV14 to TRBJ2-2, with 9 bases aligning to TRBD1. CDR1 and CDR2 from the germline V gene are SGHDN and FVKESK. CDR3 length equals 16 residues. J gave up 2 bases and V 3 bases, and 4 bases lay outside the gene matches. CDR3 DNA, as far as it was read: TGTGCCAGCAGCCACCTGGGACAGGGAAACACCGGGGAG. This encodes CASSHLGQGNTGE. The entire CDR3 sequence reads CASSHLGQGNTGELFF.

The covered CDR3 bases are TGCGCCAGCAGCCCAGGGGACCGGTCCTTCTACAATGAG. It specifies CASSPGDRSFYNE. The CDR3, in full, reads CASSPGDRSFYNEQFF. This sequence joins TRBV5-1 and TRBJ2-1; D possibly corresponds to TRBD1 (6 bases). The read gets to within 3 residues of the CDR3 end, and the germline J gene fills in the rest. V gave up 4 bases and J gave up 3 bases, with 17 bases separating them. Germline V CDR1 and CDR2: SGHRS, YFSETQ. This CDR3 has 16 amino acids.

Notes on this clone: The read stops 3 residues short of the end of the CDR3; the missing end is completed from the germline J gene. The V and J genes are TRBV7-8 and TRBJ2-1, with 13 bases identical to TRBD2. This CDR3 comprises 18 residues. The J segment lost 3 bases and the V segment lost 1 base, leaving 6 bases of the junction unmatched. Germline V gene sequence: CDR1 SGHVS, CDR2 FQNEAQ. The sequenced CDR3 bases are TGTGCCAGCAGCTTAGTGGGACTAGCGGGGATGGGCTACAATGAG. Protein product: CASSLVGLAGMGYNE. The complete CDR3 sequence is CASSLVGLAGMGYNEQFF.

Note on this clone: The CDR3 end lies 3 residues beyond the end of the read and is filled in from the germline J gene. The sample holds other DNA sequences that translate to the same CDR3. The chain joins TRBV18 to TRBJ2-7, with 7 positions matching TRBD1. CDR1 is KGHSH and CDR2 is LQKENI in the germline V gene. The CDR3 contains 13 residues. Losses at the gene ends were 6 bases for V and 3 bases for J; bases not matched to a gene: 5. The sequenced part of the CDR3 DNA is TGTGCCAGCTCGCCGGGACAGTACTACGAG. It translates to CASSPGQYYE. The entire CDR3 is CASSPGQYYEQYF.

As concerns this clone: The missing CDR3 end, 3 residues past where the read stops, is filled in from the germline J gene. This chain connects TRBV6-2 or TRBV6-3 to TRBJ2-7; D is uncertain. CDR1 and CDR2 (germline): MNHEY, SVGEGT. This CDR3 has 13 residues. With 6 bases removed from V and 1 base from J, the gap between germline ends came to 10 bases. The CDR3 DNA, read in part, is TGTGCCAGCAGCGGGTCCAGTTCCTACGAG. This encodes CASSGSSSYE. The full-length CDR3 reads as CASSGSSSYEQYF.

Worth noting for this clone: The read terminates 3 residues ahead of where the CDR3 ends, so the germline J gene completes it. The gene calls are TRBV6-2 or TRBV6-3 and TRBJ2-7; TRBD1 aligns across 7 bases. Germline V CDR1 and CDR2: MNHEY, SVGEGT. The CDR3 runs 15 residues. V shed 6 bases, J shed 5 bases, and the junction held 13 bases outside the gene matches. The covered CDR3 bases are TGTGCCAGCAGCCGAAGCCCGGGACAGAGGAACGAG. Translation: CASSRSPGQRNE. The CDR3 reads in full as CASSRSPGQRNEQYF.

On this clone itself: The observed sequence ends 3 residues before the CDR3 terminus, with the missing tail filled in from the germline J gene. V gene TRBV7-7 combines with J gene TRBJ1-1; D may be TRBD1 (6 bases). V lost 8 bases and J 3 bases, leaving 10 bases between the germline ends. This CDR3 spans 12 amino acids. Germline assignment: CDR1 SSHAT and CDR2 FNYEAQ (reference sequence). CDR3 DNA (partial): TGTGCCAGCGAGGGGGTTGACACTGAA. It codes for CASEGVDTE. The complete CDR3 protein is CASEGVDTEAFF.

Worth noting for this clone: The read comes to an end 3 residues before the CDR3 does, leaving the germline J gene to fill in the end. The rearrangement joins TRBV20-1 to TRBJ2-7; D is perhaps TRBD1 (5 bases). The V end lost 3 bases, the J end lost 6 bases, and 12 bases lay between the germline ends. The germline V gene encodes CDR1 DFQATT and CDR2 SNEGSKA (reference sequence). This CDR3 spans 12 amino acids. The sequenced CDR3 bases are TGCAGTGCTAGGTGGGGCGGCTCCGAG. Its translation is CSARWGGSE. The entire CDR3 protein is CSARWGGSEQYF.

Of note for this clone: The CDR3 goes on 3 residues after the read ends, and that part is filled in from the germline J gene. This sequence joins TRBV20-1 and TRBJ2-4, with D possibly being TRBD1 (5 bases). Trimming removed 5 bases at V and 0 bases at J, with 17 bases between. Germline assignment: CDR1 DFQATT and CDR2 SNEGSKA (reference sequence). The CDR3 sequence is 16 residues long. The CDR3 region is CSAEYSKGLAKNIQYF. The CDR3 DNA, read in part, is TGCAGTGCTGAGTACTCGAAGGGGCTAGCCAAAAACATT.

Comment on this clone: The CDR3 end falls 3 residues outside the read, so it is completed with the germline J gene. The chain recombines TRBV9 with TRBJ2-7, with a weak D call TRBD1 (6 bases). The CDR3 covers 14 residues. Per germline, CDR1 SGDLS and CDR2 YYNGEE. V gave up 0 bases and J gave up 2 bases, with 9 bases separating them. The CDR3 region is CASSVGDTAYEQYF. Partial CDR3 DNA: TGTGCCAGCAGCGTAGGGGACACCGCCTACGAG.

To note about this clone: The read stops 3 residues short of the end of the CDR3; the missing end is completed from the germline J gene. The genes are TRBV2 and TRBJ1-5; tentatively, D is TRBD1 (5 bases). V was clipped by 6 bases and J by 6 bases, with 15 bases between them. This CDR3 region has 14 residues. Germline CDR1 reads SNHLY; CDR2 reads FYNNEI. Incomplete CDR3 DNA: TGTGCCAGCAGCCAGGGTAATCGCCGTCAGCCC. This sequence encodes CASSQGNRRQP. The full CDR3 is CASSQGNRRQPQHF.

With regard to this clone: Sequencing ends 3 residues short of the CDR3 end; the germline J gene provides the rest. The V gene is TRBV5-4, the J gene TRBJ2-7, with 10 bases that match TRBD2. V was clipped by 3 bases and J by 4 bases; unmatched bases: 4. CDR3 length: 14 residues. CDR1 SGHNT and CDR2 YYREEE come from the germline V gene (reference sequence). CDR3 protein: CASSYGTSEYEQYF. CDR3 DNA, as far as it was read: TGTGCCAGCAGCTACGGGACTAGCGAATACGAG.

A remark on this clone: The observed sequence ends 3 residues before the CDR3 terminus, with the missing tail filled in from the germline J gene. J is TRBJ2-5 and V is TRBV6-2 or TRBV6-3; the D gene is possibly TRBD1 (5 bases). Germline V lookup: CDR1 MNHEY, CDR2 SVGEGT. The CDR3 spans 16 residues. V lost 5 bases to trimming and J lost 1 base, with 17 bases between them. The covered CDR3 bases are TGTGCCAGCAGTGGCCCCCGACAGACCTTCCAAGAGACC. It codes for CASSGPRQTFQET. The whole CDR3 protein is CASSGPRQTFQETQYF.

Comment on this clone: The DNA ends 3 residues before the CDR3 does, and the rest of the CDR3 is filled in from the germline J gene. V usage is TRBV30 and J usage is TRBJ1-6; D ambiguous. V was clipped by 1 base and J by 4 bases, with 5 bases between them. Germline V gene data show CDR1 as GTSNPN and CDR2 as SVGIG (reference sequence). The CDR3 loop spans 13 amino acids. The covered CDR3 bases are TGTGCCTGGAGTGGGCAGTATAATTCACCC. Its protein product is CAWSGQYNSP. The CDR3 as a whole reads CAWSGQYNSPLHF. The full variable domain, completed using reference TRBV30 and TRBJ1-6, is SQTIHQWPATLVQPVGSPLSLECTVEGTSNPNLYWYRQAAGRGLQLLFYSVGIGQISSEVPQNLSASRPQDRQFILSSKKLLLSDSGFYLCAWSGQYNSPLHFGNGTRLTVT.

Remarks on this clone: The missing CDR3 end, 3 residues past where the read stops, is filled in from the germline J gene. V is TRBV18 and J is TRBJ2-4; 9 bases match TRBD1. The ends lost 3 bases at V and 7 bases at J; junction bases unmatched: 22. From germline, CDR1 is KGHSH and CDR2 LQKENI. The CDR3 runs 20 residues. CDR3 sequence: CASSPSTPGQGTRKWNIQYF. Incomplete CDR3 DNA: TGTGCCAGCTCACCCTCAACCCCGGGACAGGGAACTAGAAAGTGGAACATT.

The covered CDR3 bases are TGTGCCAGCAGTGAAGTTCCAGGGGGCTATGGC. Its translation: CASSEVPGGYG. The complete CDR3 reads CASSEVPGGYGYTF. The chain employs TRBV2 and TRBJ1-2; 7 nucleotides align to TRBD1. The observed sequence ends 3 residues before the CDR3 terminus, with the missing tail filled in from the germline J gene. Looked up from germline, CDR1 is SNHLY and CDR2 is FYNNEI. The CDR3 runs to 14 residues. The trim removed 1 base at V and 4 bases at J, leaving 3 bases unmatched.

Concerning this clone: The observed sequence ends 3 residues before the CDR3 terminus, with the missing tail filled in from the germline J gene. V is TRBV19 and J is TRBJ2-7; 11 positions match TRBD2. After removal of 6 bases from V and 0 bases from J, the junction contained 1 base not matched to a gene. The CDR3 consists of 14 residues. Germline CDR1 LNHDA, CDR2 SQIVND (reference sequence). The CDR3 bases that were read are TGTGCCAGTAGGACTAGCGGGGCCTCCTACGAG. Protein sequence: CASRTSGASYE. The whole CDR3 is CASRTSGASYEQYF.

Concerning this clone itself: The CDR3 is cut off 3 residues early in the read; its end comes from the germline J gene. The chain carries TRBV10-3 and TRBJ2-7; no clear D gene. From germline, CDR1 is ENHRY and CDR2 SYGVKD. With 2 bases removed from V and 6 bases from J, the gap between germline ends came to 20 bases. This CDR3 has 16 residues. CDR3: CAISERVASTLGEQYF. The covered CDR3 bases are TGTGCCATCAGTGAGCGGGTTGCTAGTACGTTGGGCGAG.

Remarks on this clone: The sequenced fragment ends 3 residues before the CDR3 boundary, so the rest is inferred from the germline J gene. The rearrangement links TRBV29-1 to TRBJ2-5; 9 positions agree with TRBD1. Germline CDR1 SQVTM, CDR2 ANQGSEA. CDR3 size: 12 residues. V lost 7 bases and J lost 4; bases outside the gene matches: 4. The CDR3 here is CSARQGGETQYF. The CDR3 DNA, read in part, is TGCAGCGCGCGACAGGGGGGAGAGACC.

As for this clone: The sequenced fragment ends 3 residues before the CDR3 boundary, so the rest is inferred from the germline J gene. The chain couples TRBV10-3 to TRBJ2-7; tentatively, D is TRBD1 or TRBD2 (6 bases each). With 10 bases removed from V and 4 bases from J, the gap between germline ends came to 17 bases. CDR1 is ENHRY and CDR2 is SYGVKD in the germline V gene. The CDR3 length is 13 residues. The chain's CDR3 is CATTGGGGYEQYF. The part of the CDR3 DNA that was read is TGTGCCACGACAGGAGGGGGTGGGTACGAG.

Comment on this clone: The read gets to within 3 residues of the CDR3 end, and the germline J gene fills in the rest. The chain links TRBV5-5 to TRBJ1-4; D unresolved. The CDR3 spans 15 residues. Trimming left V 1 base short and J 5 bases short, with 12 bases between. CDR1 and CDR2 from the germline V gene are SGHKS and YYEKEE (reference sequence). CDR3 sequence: CASSLFTAPNEKLFF. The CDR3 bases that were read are TGTGCCAGCAGCTTGTTTACAGCTCCCAATGAAAAA.

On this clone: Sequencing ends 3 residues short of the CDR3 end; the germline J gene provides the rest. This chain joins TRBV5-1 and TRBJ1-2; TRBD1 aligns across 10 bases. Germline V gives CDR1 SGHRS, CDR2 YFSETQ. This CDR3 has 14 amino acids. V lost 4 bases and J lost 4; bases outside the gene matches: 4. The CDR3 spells CASSGGQGFYGYTF. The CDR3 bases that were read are TGCGCCAGCAGCGGGGGACAGGGGTTCTATGGC. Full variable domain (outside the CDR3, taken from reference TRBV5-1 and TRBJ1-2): KAGVTQTPRYLIKTRGQQVTLSCSPISGHRSVSWYQQTPGQGLQFLFEYFSETQRNKGNFPGRFSGRQFSNSRSEMNVSTLELGDSALYLCASSGGQGFYGYTFGSGTRLTVV.

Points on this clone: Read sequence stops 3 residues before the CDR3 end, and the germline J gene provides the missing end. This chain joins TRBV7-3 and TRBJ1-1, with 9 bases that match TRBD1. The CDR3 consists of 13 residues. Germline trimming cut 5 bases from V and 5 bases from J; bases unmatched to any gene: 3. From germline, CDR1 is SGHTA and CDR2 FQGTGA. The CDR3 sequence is CASSGTGRTEAFF. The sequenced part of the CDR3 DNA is TGTGCCAGCAGCGGGACAGGGAGAACTGAA.

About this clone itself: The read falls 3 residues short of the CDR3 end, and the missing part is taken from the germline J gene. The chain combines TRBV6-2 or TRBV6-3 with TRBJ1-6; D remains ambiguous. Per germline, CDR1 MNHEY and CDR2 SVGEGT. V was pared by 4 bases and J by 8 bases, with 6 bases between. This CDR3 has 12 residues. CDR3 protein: CASSFIDSPLHF. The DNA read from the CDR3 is TGTGCCAGCAGTTTCATAGATTCACCC.

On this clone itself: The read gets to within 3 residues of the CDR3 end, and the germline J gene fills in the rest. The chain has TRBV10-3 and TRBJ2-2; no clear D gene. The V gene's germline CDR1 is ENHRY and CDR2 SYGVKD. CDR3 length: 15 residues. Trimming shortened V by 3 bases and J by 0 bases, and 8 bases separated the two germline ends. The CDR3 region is CAISEIPTNTGELFF. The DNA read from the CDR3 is TGTGCCATCAGTGAAATACCTACGAACACCGGGGAG.

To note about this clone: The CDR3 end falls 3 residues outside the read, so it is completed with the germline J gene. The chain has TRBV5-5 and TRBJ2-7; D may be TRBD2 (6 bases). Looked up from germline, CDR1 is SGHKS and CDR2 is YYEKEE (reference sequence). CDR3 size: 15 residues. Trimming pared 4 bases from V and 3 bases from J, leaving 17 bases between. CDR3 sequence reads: CASSGRDSTFYEQYF. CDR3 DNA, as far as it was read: TGTGCCAGCAGCGGACGGGACTCAACCTTCTACGAG.

The CDR3 loop is CASSLTVTDTQYF. The sequenced part of the CDR3 DNA is TGCGCCAGCAGCCTGACAGTTACAGATACG. The chain recombines TRBV5-1 with TRBJ2-3, with D perhaps matching TRBD1 (5 bases). The CDR3 end is not reached by the read, which stops 3 residues before it; the germline J gene fills it in. The CDR3 contains 13 residues. CDR1 SGHRS and CDR2 YFSETQ come from the germline V gene. The ends were cut back, 4 bases at V and 3 bases at J, with 9 bases in the middle.